Below, one T cell receptor (beta chain) is given with its context. This same CDR3 is encoded by further DNA sequences in the sample. The data belong to a study of CD8+ T cells in alopecia areata. The authors extracted RNA and reverse transcribed it into cDNA as the sequencing template. Clones were sequenced by immunoSEQ multiplex PCR, and TCRdb holds only the in-frame ones, with some missing. The top ten clones hold around 5% of a sample with about 200,000 clones, more than 55% of them seen once. The ends were cut back, 0 bases at V and 5 bases at J, with 11 bases in the middle. Per germline, CDR1 GTSNPN and CDR2 SVGIG (reference sequence). The CDR3 is 13 residues long.

Sequences were obtained from CD8+ T cells sorted from blood. The rearrangement uses TRBV30 and TRBJ2-7, with D perhaps matching TRBD1 (6 bases). The TCR sequence derives from a human donor in good health. The CDR3 region is CAWSVGTNDEQYF. The DNA of the CDR3 is TGTGCCTGGAGTGTTGGGACAAACGACGAGCAGTACTTC.